A single sample is the source of the 19 T cell receptor beta chains below, sequenced in a study of PD-1 blockade in mismatch repair-deficient tumors (dated by TCRdb to between 2016 and 2019). Libraries were constructed by the immunoSEQ multiplex PCR assay. The table comes from immuneACCESS by way of TCRdb, which keeps in-frame sequences with V and J called. Part of the clones is missing from these tables; in studies checked, under half for an unresolved V gene and the rest for unknown reasons. This sample lists 120,000 or so clones; approximately 86% were detected once. The top ten clonotypes cover around an eighth of the sample. The sample consisted of peripheral blood, taken 44 weeks after starting pembrolizumab. The source of these receptors is an adult with mismatch repair-deficient cancer.

The chain links TRBV7-9 to TRBJ2-7; 8 nucleotides line up with TRBD1. Germline-derived CDR1 and CDR2 are SEHNR and FQNEAQ (reference sequence). V lost 5 bases to trimming and J lost 4 bases; unmatched junction nucleotides: 10. The CDR3 extends over 15 amino acids. The CDR3 DNA reads as TGTGCCAGCAGCACGGACCGGGACAGGTCATACGAGCAGTACTTC. This sequence encodes CASSTDRDRSYEQYF.

J is TRBJ2-2 and V is TRBV5-6, with D perhaps TRBD1 (6 bases). CDR1 SGHDT and CDR2 YYEEEE come from the germline V gene. V dropped 0 bases and J dropped 3 bases, with 12 bases sitting between them. This CDR3 comprises 16 residues. In DNA form, the CDR3 reads TGTGCCAGCAGCTTGGTCGACAGGACCGACACCGGGGAGCTGTTTTTT. Amino acids: CASSLVDRTDTGELFF.

A single count supports this clone. V usage is TRBV9 and J usage is TRBJ2-7; unclear D gene. The CDR3 consists of 17 residues. Germline values: CDR1 SGDLS, CDR2 YYNGEE. Trimming stripped 0 bases from V and 3 bases from J, with 19 bases between. The CDR3 protein is CASSVGDGSTTYYEQYF. The CDR3 DNA follows: TGTGCCAGCAGCGTAGGCGACGGTAGTACTACATACTACGAGCAGTACTTC.

V is TRBV4-1 and J is TRBJ2-1; D might be TRBD2 (5 bases). Trimming removed 4 bases at V and 4 bases at J, with 8 bases between. This CDR3 has 13 amino acids. The germline V gene has CDR1 MGHRA and CDR2 YSYEKL. CDR3 sequence (DNA): TGCGCCAGCAGCCCTAGCATTTACAATGAGCAGTTCTTC. This codes for CASSPSIYNEQFF.

This clone has only one observation. The CDR3: CASSQHPGRNYEQYF. As DNA, the CDR3 is TGCGCCAGCAGCCAGCACCCGGGGCGAAACTACGAGCAGTACTTC. The V gene is TRBV4-1, the J gene TRBJ2-7, with D perhaps given as TRBD1 or TRBD2 (5 bases each). The CDR3 has 15 residues. The V gene's germline CDR1 is MGHRA and CDR2 YSYEKL. V lost 3 bases, J lost 3 bases, and 15 bases lay in between.

This chain uses TRBV9 with TRBJ2-3; possible D gene TRBD2, 5 bases. The CDR3 is 15 amino acids. V was cut by 3 bases and J by 6 bases, with 17 bases left in between. Germline loops: CDR1 SGDLS, CDR2 YYNGEE. CDR3 in amino acids: CASSAPGGGRDTQYF. CDR3 sequence (DNA): TGTGCCAGCAGCGCCCCCGGAGGAGGCCGCGATACGCAGTATTTT.

The rearrangement joins TRBV28 to TRBJ1-2; unclear D gene. Germline V gene lookup returns CDR1 MDHEN and CDR2 SYDVKM. Trimming left V 3 bases short and J 0 bases short, with 8 bases between. The CDR3 is made up of 14 amino acids. Here the CDR3 reads CASSFRFSNYGYTF. The CDR3 bases are TGTGCCAGCAGTTTCCGCTTTTCTAACTATGGCTACACCTTC.

This clone was observed once. The chain couples TRBV28 to TRBJ2-3; D may correspond to TRBD1 or TRBD2 (6 bases each). The CDR3 is 12 amino acids. Per the germline V gene, CDR1 is MDHEN and CDR2 is SYDVKM. The CDR3 bases are TGTGTTGCCGGGGGCACCACAGATACGCAGTATTTT. Residues: CVAGGTTDTQYF.

This chain's CDR3 is CASKAGGLRQFF. CDR3 DNA: TGTGCCAGCAAGGCCGGGGGACTAAGGCAGTTCTTC. The V call is TRBV2, the J call TRBJ2-1; 7 nucleotides match TRBD2. The CDR3 is made up of 12 amino acids. After removal of 7 bases from V and 12 bases from J, the junction contained 9 bases not matched to a gene. CDR1 and CDR2 (germline): SNHLY, FYNNEI.

This chain uses TRBV4-2 with TRBJ2-3; TRBD1 matches 8 bases. CDR1 is LGHNA, CDR2 YNFKEQ, per germline. The length of the CDR3 is 17 residues. The ends lost 4 bases at V and 2 bases at J; junction bases unmatched: 11. CDR3 in amino acids: CASSPPRQGLTTDTQYF. The CDR3 nucleotides are TGTGCCAGCAGCCCTCCCCGACAGGGGCTAACCACAGATACGCAGTATTTT.

The rearrangement uses TRBV5-1 and TRBJ2-5; D perhaps matches TRBD1 (5 bases). The CDR3 runs to 13 residues. Trimming removed 0 bases from V and 4 bases from J, with 7 bases in between. Germline V gene lookup returns CDR1 SGHRS and CDR2 YFSETQ. The CDR3 loop is CASSLERGETQYF. The CDR3 nucleotides are TGCGCCAGCAGCTTGGAAAGGGGAGAGACCCAGTACTTC.

The chain recombines TRBV28 with TRBJ2-3, with D perhaps matching TRBD2 (5 bases). Trimming shortened V by 5 bases and J by 6 bases, and 12 bases separated the two germline ends. CDR3 length: 13 amino acids. CDR1 MDHEN and CDR2 SYDVKM come from the germline V gene. The DNA for the CDR3 is TGTGCCAGCAGTCTATCGCCGGGGGATACGCAGTATTTT. It specifies CASSLSPGDTQYF.

The gene calls are TRBV5-6 and TRBJ2-3, with a weak D call TRBD1 (6 bases). The CDR3 spans 14 residues. Germline-derived CDR1 and CDR2 are SGHDT and YYEEEE. Trimming stripped 5 bases from V and 6 bases from J, with 16 bases between. As DNA, the CDR3 is TGTGCCAGCAGTTACACAGGGTTCGGCGATACGCAGTATTTT. This translates into CASSYTGFGDTQYF.

V is TRBV18 and J is TRBJ2-5; the D gene could be TRBD1 or TRBD2 (5 bases each). The CDR3 consists of 16 residues. Between the trimmed V and J ends, which lost 2 bases and 5 bases, there was a span of 18 bases. Germline lookup yields CDR1 KGHSH and CDR2 LQKENI. DNA of the CDR3: TGTGCCAGCTCACCAAGCAGTCGAGGGGCCAGCGAGACCCAGTACTTC. It codes for CASSPSSRGASETQYF.

This chain connects TRBV4-3 to TRBJ2-5, with D maybe TRBD2 (7 bases). The length of the CDR3 is 17 residues. The germline V gene has CDR1 LGHNA and CDR2 YSLEER. V gave up 1 base and J gave up 5 bases, with 20 bases separating them. CDR3 DNA: TGCGCCAGCAGCCAAGTGGTGGGAGGGGGAGGGTGGGAGACCCAGTACTTC. It yields the protein CASSQVVGGGGWETQYF.

On this clone: The sample holds other DNA sequences that translate to the same CDR3. This rearrangement joins TRBV11-3 to TRBJ2-3, with D tentatively TRBD2 (6 bases). V shed 1 base and J shed 1 base, with 6 bases lying between them. The CDR3 runs to 14 residues. From germline, CDR1 is SGHNT and CDR2 YENEEA. The CDR3: CASSLGGGTDTQYF. DNA for the CDR3: TGTGCCAGCAGCTTAGGGGGGGGCACAGATACGCAGTATTTT.

The chain carries TRBV2 and TRBJ2-1, with 11 bases matching TRBD2. CDR1 and CDR2 from the germline V gene are SNHLY and FYNNEI. The CDR3 extends over 16 amino acids. The V and J ends lost 4 bases and 3 bases, in that order; junction bases with no gene match: 5. CDR3 bases: TGTGCCAGCAGTGGCCCTAGCGGGAGGTTCTACAATGAGCAGTTCTTC. As protein: CASSGPSGRFYNEQFF.

The chain couples TRBV4-1 to TRBJ2-2, with D perhaps matching TRBD2 (7 bases). Germline V lookup: CDR1 MGHRA, CDR2 YSYEKL. This CDR3 comprises 17 residues. With 0 bases removed from V and 4 bases from J, the gap between germline ends came to 15 bases. The CDR3 DNA reads TGCGCCAGCAGCCAAGACCCAAGGGGGGGTTTCACCGGGGAGCTGTTTTTT. It codes for CASSQDPRGGFTGELFF.

The rearrangement links TRBV5-6 to TRBJ1-2; weak D call: TRBD1 (5 bases). The germline CDR1 and CDR2 sequences are SGHDT and YYEEEE. This CDR3 has 17 amino acids. Trimming took 2 bases from V and 2 from J, leaving 19 bases between them. The CDR3 sequence is CASSFQHATRDNYGYTF. Here the CDR3 DNA reads TGTGCCAGCAGCTTCCAACACGCCACCCGGGACAACTATGGCTACACCTTC.